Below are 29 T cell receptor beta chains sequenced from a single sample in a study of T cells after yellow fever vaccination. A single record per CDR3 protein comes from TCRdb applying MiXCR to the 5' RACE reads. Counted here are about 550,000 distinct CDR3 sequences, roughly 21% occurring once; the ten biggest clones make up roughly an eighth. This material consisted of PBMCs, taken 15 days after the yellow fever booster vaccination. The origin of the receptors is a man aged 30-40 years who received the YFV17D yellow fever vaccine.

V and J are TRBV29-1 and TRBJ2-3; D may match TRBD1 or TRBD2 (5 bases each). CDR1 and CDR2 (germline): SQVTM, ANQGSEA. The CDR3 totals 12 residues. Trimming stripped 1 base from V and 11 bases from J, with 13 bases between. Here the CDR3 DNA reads TGCAGCGTTGAAGGGGGGATCAAATTGCAGTATTTT. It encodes CSVEGGIKLQYF.

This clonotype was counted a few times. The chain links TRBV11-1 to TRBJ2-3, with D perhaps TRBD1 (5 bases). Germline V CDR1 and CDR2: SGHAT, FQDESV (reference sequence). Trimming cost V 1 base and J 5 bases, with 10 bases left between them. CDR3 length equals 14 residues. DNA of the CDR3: TGTGCCAGCAGCTTAGGGGGCCTGGGAGATACGCAGTATTTT. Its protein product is CASSLGGLGDTQYF.

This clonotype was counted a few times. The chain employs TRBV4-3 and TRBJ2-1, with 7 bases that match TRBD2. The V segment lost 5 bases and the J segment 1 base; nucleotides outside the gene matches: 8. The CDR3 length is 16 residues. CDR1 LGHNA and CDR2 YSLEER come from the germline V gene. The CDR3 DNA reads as TGCGCCAGCAGCACTGGGCTTAGCGGGTCCTACAATGAGCAGTTCTTC. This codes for CASSTGLSGSYNEQFF.

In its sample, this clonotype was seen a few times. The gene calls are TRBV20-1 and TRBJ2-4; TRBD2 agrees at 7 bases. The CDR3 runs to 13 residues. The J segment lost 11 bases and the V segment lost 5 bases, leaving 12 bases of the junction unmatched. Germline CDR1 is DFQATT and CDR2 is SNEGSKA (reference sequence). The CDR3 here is CSAGLPGTTFQYF. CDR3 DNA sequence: TGCAGTGCTGGTCTCCCCGGGACTACCTTTCAGTACTTC.

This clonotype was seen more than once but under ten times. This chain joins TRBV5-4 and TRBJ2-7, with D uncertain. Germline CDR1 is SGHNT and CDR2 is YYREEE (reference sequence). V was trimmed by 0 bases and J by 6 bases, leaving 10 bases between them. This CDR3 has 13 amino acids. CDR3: CASSLESSSEQYF. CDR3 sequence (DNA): TGTGCCAGCAGCTTGGAGAGTAGTAGCGAGCAGTACTTC.

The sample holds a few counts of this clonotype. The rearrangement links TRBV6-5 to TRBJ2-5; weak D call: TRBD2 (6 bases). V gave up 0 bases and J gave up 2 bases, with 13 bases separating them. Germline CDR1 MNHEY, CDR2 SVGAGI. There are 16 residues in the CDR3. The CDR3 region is CASSYSASAVQETQYF. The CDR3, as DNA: TGTGCCAGCAGTTACTCGGCTAGCGCAGTACAAGAGACCCAGTACTTC.

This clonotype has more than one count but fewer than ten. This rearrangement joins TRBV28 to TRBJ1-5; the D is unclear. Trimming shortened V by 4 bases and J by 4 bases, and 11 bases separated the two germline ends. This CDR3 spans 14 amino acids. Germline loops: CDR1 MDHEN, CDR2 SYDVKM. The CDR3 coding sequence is TGTGCCAGCAGTTCCCTCGCCCGGAATCAGCCCCAGCATTTT. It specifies CASSSLARNQPQHF.

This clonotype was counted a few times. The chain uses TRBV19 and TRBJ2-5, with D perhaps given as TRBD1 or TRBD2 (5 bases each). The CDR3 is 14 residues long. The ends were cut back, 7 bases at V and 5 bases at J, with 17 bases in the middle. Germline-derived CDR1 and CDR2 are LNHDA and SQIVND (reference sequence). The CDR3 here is CASKRGPQTETQYF. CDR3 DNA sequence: TGTGCCAGTAAGAGGGGACCCCAAACGGAGACCCAGTACTTC.

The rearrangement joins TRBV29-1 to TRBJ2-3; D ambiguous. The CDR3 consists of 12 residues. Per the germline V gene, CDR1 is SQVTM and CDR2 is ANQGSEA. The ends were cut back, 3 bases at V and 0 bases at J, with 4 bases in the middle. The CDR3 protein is CSVDGSTDTQYF. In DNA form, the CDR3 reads TGCAGCGTTGATGGCAGCACAGATACGCAGTATTTT.

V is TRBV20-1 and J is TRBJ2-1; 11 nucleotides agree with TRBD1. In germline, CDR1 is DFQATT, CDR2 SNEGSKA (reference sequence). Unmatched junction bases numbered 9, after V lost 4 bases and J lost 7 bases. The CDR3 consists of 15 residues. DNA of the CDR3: TGCAGTGCTACGAGTTGGGGACAGGGGGGTAATGAGCAGTTCTTC. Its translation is CSATSWGQGGNEQFF.

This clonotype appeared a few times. CDR3 in amino acids: CASSEEAGGPNEQYF. The CDR3 coding sequence is TGCGCCAGCAGTGAGGAAGCGGGAGGGCCGAACGAGCAGTACTTC. J is TRBJ2-7 and V is TRBV10-1, with 10 positions matching TRBD2. The CDR3 has 15 amino acids. Germline trimming cut 2 bases from V and 5 bases from J; bases unmatched to any gene: 6. CDR1 is WNHNN, CDR2 SYGVQD, per germline (reference sequence).

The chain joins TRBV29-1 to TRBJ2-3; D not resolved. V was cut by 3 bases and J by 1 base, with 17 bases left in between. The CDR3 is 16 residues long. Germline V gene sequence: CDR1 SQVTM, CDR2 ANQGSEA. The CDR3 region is CSVDRPGTSGTDTQYF. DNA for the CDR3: TGCAGCGTTGACCGGCCGGGTACCTCGGGCACAGATACGCAGTATTTT.

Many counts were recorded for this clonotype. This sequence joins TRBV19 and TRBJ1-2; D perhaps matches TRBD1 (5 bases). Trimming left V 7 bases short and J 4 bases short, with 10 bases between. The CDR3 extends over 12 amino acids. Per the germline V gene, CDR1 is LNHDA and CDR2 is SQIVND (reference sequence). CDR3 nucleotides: TGTGCCAGTAATAAGGGGACCTATGGCTACACCTTC. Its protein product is CASNKGTYGYTF.

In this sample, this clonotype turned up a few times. The CDR3 reads CASSASSNEQYF. In DNA, the CDR3 is TGTGCCAGCAGCGCCTCCAGTAACGAGCAGTACTTC. The V gene is TRBV7-2, the J gene TRBJ2-7; D call uncertain. Trimming took 5 bases from V and 5 from J, leaving 10 bases between them. CDR3 size: 12 residues. Per germline, CDR1 SGHTA and CDR2 FQGNSA.

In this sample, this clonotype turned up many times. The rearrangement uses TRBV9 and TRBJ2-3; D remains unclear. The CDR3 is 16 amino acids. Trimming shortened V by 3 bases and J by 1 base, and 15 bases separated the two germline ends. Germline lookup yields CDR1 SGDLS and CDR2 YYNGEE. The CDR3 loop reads CASSATDGMRTDTQYF. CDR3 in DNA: TGTGCCAGCAGCGCCACGGACGGAATGCGCACAGATACGCAGTATTTT.

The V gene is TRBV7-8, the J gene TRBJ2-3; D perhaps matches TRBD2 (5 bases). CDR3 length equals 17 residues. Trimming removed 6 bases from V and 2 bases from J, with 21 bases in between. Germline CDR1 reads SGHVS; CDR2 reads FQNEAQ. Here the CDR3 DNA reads TGTGCCAGCAGATACAGATGGCCTAGCAGGAACACAGATACGCAGTATTTT. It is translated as CASRYRWPSRNTDTQYF.

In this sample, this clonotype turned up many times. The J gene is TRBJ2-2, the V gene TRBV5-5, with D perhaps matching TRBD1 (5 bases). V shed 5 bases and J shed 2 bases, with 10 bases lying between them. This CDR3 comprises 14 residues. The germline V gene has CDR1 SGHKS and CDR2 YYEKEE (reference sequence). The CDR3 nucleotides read TGTGCCAGCAGTTCGACAGTAAACACCGGGGAGCTGTTTTTT. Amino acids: CASSSTVNTGELFF.

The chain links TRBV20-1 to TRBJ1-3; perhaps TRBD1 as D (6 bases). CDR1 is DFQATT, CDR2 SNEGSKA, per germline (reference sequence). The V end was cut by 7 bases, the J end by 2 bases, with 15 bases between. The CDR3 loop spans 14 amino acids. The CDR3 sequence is CSVTAGTTGNTIYF. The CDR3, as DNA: TGCAGTGTCACAGCCGGGACAACTGGAAACACCATATATTTT.

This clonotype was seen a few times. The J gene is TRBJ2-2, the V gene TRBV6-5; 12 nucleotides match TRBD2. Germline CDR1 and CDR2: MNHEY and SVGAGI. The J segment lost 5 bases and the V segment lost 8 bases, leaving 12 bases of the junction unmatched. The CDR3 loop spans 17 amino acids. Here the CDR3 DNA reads TGTGCCAGCGTTAGACTAGCGGGAGCTGTAGGAACCGGGGAGCTGTTTTTT. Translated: CASVRLAGAVGTGELFF.

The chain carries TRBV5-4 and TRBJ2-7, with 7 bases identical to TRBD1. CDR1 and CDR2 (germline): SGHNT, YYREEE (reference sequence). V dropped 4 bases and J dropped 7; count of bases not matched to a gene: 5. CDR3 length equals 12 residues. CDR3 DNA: TGTGCCAGCAGCATGACAGGGTATGAGCAGTACTTC. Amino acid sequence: CASSMTGYEQYF.

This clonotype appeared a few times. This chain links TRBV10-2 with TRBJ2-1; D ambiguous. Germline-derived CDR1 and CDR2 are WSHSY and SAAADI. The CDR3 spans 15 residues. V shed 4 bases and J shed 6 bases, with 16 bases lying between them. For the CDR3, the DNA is TGCGCCAGCAGTGGTCCACAGCGTACTCCCAATGAGCAGTTCTTC. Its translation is CASSGPQRTPNEQFF.

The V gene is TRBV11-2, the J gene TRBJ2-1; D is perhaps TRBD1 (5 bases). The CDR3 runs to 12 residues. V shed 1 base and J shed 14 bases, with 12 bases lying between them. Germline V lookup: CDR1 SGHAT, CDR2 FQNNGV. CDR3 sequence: CASSLAAGHKFF. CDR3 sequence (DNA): TGTGCCAGCAGCTTAGCGGCAGGGCACAAGTTCTTC.

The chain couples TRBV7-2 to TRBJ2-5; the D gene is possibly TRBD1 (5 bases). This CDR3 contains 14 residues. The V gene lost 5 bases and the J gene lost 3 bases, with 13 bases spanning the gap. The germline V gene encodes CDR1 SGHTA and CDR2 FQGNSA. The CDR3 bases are TGTGCCAGCAGCCCTAGGACAACTAAAGAGACCCAGTACTTC. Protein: CASSPRTTKETQYF. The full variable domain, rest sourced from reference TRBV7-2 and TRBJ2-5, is GAGVSQSPSNKVTEKGKDVELRCDPISGHTALYWYRQSLGQGLEFLIYFQGNSAPDKSGLPSDRFSAERTGGSVSTLTIQRTQQEDSAVYLCASSPRTTKETQYFGPGTRLLVL.

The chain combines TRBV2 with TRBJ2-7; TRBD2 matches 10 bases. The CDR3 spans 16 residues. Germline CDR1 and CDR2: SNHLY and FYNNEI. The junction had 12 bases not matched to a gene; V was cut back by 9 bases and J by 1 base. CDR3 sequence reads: CARETFGLAESYEQYF. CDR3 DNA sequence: TGTGCCAGGGAAACCTTCGGACTAGCGGAATCCTACGAGCAGTACTTC.

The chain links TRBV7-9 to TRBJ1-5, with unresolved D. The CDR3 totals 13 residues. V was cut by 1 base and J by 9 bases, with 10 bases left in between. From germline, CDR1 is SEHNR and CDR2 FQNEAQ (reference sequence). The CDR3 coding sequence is TGTGCCAGCAGCTTAGGAGGGAACCCGCCCCAGCATTTT. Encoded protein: CASSLGGNPPQHF.

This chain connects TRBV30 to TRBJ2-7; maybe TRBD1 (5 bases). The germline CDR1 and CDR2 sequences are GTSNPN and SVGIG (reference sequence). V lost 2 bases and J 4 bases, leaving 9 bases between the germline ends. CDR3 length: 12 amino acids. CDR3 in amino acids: CAWSRQGYEQYF. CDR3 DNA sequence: TGTGCCTGGAGTAGGCAGGGTTACGAGCAGTACTTC.

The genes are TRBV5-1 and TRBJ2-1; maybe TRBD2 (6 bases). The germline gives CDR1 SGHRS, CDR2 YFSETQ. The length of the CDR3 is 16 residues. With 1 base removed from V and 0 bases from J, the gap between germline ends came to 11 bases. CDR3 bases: TGCGCCAGCAGCTTGCCACCGGGAGTCTCCTACAATGAGCAGTTCTTC. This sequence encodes CASSLPPGVSYNEQFF. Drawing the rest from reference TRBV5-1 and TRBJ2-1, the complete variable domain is KAGVTQTPRYLIKTRGQQVTLSCSPISGHRSVSWYQQTPGQGLQFLFEYFSETQRNKGNFPGRFSGRQFSNSRSEMNVSTLELGDSALYLCASSLPPGVSYNEQFFGPGTRLTVL.

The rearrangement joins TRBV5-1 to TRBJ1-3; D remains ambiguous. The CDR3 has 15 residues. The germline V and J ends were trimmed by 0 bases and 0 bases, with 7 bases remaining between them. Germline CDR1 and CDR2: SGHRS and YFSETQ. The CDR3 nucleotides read TGCGCCAGCAGCTTGGGGACGGTCTCTGGAAACACCATATATTTT. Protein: CASSLGTVSGNTIYF. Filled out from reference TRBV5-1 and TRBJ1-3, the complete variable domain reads KAGVTQTPRYLIKTRGQQVTLSCSPISGHRSVSWYQQTPGQGLQFLFEYFSETQRNKGNFPGRFSGRQFSNSRSEMNVSTLELGDSALYLCASSLGTVSGNTIYFGEGSWLTVV.

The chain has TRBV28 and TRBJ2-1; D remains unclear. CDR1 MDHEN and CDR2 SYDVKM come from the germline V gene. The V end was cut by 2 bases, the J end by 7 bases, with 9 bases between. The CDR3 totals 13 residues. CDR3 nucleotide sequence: TGTGCCAGCAGTTTAAGTCAGGCTAATGAGCAGTTCTTC. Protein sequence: CASSLSQANEQFF.